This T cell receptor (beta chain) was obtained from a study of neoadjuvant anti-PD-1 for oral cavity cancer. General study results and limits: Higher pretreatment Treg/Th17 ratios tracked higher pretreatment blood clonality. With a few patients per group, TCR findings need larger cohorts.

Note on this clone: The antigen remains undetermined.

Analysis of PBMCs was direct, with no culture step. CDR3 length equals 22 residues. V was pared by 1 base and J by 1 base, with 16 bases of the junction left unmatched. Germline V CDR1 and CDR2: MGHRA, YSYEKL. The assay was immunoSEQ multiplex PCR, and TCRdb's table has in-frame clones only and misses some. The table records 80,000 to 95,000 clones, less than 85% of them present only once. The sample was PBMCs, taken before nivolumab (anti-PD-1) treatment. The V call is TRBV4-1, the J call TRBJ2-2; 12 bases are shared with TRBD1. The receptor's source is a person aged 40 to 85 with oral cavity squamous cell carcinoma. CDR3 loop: CASSQVVGTGGLRRWNTGELFF. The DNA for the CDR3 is TGCGCCAGCAGCCAAGTTGTGGGGACAGGGGGCCTCAGGCGCTGGAACACCGGGGAGCTGTTTTTT.